This T cell receptor beta chain originates from a study of T cell responses to AZD1222 COVID-19 vaccine. General study results and limits: Donors in the cohort were predominantly white British and more often female, and clonal diversity was possibly underestimated. Nearly half of unique spike-specific TCRs reportedly avoided B.1.351 and B.1.1.7 mutated regions.

As concerns this clone: Its antigen is unknown.

This CDR3 comprises 13 residues. J lost 6 bases, V lost 10 bases, and 6 bases had no gene match. The germline V gene encodes CDR1 KGHDR and CDR2 SFDVKD. TCRdb keeps only in-frame clones here, not all; method: immunoSEQ multiplex PCR. The sample comprises fewer than 120,000 clones, about 85% of which are singletons, and around 3% rests with the top ten. Source: peripheral blood, taken on day 0 of AZD1222 vaccination. This TCR was sampled from an adult in good health. The V and J genes are TRBV24-1 and TRBJ2-3; the match to TRBD2 covers 10 bases. CDR3 nucleotides: TGTGCCACTCGCGGAGCGGGGGGGGATACGCAGTATTTT. Translated, it gives CATRGAGGDTQYF.